This entry describes one T cell receptor beta chain. Its antigen is as yet unknown. CDR3 length: 17 amino acids. V dropped 5 bases and J dropped 8; count of bases not matched to a gene: 18. Germline V gene data show CDR1 as SGHAT and CDR2 as FQNNGV. HTBI primers from iRepertoire and Arm-PCR of CDR3 regions yielded the TCR beta libraries. TCRdb passed the multiplex PCR reads through MiXCR, listing each CDR3 protein once. Of hundreds of thousands of distinct CDR3 sequences in the sample, 20% to 25% are singletons; the top ten hold 7.1%. These data belong to a study of regulatory T cells in long-lasting Graves disease. This sample's time point: persistent/refractory GD, antithyroid drugs over 5 years with positive TRAb. Scientists built the TCR library using RNA that was extracted from PBMCs. Findings and limits, study-wide: Gene preferences differed: TRBV28, TRBJ1-2, TRBJ2-5 in persistent cases.

The sequence came from a female donor with Graves disease. The V call is TRBV11-2, the J call TRBJ2-1; 7 bases match TRBD2. The specimen comprised peripheral blood mononuclear cells (PBMCs), sampled when the disease was refractory, from a patient treated with antithyroid drugs. CDR3 amino acids: CASSPRLLAEPGDEQFF. The DNA of the CDR3 is TGTGCCAGCAGCCCCCGTTTGCTAGCGGAGCCTGGCGATGAGCAGTTCTTC.